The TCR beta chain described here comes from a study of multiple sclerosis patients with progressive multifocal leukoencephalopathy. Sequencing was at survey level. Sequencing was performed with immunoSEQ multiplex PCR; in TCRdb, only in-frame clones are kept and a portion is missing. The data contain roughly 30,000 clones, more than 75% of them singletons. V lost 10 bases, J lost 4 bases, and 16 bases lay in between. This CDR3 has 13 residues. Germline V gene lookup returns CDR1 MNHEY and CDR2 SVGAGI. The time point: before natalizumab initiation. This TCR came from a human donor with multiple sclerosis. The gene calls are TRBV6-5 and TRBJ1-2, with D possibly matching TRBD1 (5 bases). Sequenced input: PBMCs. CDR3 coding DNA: TGTGCCACCACACCCAACCAGGGCTATGGCTACACCTTC. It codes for CATTPNQGYGYTF.